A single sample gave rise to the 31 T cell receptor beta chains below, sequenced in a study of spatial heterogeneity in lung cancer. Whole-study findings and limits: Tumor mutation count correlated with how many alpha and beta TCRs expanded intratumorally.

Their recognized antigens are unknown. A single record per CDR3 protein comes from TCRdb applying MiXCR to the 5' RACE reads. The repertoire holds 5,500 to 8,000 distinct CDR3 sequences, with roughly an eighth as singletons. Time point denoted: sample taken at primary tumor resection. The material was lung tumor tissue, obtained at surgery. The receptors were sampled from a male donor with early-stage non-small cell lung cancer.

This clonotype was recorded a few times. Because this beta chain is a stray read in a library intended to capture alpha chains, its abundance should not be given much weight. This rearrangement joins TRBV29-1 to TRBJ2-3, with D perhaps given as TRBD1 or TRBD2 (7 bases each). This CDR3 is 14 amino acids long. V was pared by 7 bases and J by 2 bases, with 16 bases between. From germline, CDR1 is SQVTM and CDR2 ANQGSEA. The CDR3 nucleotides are TGCAGCGCCGAGACAGGGACTACCACAGATACGCAGTATTTT. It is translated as CSAETGTTTDTQYF.

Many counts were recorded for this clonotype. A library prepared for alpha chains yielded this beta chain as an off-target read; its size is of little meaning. The DNA for the CDR3 is TGTGCCAGCAAGGGACAGGGATGGAAGCCCCAGCATTTT. Protein product: CASKGQGWKPQHF. The V gene is TRBV28, the J gene TRBJ1-5; 9 bases line up with TRBD1. The CDR3 runs to 13 residues. Germline V gene data show CDR1 as MDHEN and CDR2 as SYDVKM. The junction had 6 bases not matched to a gene; V was cut back by 7 bases and J by 8 bases.

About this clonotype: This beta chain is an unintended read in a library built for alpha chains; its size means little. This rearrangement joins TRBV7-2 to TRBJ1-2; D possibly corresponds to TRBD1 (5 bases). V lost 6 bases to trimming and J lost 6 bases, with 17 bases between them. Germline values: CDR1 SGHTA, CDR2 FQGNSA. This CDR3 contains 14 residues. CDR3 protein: CASSSLQGLDGYTF. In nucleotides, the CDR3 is TGTGCCAGCAGTTCTCTCCAGGGTCTAGATGGCTACACCTTC. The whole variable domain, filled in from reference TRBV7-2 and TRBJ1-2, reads GAGVSQSPSNKVTEKGKDVELRCDPISGHTALYWYRQSLGQGLEFLIYFQGNSAPDKSGLPSDRFSAERTGGSVSTLTIQRTQQEDSAVYLCASSSLQGLDGYTFGSGTRLTVV.

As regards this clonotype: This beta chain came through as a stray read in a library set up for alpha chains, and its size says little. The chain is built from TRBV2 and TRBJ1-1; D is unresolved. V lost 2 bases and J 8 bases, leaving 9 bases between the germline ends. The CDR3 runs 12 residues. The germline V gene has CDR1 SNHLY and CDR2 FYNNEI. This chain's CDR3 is CASSERAVEAFF. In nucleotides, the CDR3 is TGTGCCAGCAGTGAAAGGGCAGTAGAAGCTTTCTTT.

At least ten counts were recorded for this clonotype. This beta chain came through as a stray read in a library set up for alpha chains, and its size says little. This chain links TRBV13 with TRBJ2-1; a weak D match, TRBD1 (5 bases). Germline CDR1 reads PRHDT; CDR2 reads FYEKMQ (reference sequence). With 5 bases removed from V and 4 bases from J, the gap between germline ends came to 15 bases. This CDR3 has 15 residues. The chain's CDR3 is CASSPRQGVYNEQFF. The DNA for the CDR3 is TGTGCCAGCAGCCCCCGGCAGGGTGTGTACAATGAGCAGTTCTTC.

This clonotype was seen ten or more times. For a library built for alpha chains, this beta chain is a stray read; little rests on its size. The CDR3 bases are TGTGCCAGCAGCCAAGCAGTAGTAGGGAGCTATTCCACCGGGGAGCTGTTTTTT. Protein sequence: CASSQAVVGSYSTGELFF. J is TRBJ2-2 and V is TRBV4-2; a weak D match, TRBD2 (5 bases). The germline V and J ends were trimmed by 1 base and 4 bases, with 19 bases remaining between them. The CDR3 has 18 amino acids. CDR1 LGHNA and CDR2 YNFKEQ come from the germline V gene.

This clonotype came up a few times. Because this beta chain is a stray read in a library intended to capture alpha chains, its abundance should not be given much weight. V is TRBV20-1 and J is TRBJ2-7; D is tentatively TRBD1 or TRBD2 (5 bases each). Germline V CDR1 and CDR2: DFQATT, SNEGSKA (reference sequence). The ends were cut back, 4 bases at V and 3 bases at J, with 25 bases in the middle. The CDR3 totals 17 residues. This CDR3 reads CSATLRDDSLPDYEQYF. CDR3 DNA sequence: TGCAGTGCTACCCTACGGGACGACTCCCTACCAGACTACGAGCAGTACTTC.

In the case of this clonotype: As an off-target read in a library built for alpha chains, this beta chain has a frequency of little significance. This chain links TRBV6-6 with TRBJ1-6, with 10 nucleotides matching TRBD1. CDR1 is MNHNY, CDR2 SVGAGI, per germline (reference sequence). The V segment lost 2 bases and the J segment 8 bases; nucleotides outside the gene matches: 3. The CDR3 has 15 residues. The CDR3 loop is CASSYIGTGDSPLHF. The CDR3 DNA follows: TGTGCCAGCAGTTACATAGGGACAGGGGATTCACCCCTCCACTTT.

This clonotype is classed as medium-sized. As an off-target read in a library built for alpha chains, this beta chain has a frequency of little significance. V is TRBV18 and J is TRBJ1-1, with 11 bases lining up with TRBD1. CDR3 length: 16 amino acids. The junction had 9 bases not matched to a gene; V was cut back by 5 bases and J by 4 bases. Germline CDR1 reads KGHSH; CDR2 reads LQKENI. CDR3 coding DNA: TGTGCCAGCTCAGGGACAGGGGGTTTCGCGGTCACTGAAGCTTTCTTT. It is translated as CASSGTGGFAVTEAFF.

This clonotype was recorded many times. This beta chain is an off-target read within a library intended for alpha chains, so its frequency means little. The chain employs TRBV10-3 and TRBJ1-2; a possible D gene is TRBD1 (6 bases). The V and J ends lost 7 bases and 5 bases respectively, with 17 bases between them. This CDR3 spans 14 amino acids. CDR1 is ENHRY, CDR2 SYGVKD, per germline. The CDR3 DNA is TGTGCCATCAATCTCCAGGGGCGCGGGTATGGCTACACCTTC. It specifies CAINLQGRGYGYTF.

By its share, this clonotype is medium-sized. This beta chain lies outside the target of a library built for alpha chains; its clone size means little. In DNA form, the CDR3 reads TGCAGTGCGGAACTAGTATACGAGCAGTACTTC. Translation: CSAELVYEQYF. The chain recombines TRBV20-1 with TRBJ2-7; tentative D call: TRBD2 (5 bases). CDR3 size: 11 residues. The germline V gene encodes CDR1 DFQATT and CDR2 SNEGSKA (reference sequence). V was shortened by 6 bases and J by 4 bases, with 10 bases between the two germline ends.

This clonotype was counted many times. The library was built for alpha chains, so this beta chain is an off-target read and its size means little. The CDR3 reads CSVLMLELNEQFF. The CDR3 DNA sequence: TGCAGCGTTCTGATGCTGGAATTGAATGAGCAGTTCTTC. This chain connects TRBV29-1 to TRBJ2-1; D uncertain. Germline V CDR1 and CDR2: SQVTM, ANQGSEA. Trimming stripped 5 bases from V and 7 bases from J, with 15 bases between. There are 13 residues in the CDR3.

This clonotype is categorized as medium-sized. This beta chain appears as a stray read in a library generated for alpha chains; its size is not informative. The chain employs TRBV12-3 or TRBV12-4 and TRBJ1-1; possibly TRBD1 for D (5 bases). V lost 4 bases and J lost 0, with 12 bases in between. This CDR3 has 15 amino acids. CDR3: CASSYRREMNTEAFF. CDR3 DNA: TGTGCCAGCAGTTATCGCAGGGAGATGAACACTGAAGCTTTCTTT.

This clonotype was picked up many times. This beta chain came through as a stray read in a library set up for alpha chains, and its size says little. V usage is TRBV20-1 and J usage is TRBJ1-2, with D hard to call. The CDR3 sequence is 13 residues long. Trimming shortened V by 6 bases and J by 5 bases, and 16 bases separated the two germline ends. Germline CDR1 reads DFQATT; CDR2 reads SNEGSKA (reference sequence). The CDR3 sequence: CSARAAEGYGYTF. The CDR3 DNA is TGCAGTGCCCGGGCCGCAGAGGGTTATGGCTACACCTTC.

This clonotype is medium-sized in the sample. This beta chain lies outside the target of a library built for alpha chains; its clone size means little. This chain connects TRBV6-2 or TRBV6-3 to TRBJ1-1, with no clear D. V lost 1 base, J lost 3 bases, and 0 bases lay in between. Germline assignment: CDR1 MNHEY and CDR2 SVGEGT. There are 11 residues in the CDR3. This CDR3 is CASSYYTEAFF. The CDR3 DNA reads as TGTGCCAGCAGTTACTACACTGAAGCTTTCTTT.

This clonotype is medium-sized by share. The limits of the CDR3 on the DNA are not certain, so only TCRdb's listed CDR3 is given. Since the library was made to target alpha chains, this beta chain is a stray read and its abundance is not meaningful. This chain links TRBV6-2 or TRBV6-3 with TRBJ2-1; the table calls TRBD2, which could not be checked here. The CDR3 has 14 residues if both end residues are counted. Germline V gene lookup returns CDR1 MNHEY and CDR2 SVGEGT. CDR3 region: CASSSSAGGREQFF.

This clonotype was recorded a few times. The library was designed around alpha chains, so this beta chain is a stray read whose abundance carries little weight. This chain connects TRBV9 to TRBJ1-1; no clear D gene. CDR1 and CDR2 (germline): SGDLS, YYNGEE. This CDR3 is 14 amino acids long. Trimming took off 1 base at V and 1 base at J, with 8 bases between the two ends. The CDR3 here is CASSVIGQNTEAFF. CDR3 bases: TGTGCCAGCAGCGTAATTGGGCAGAACACTGAAGCTTTCTTT.

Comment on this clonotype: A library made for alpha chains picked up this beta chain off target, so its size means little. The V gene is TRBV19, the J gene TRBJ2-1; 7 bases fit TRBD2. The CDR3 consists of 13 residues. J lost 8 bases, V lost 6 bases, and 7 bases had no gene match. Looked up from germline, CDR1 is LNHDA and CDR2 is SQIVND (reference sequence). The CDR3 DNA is TGTGCCAGTAGCGGGAGGTCTACCGATGAGCAGTTCTTC. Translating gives CASSGRSTDEQFF.

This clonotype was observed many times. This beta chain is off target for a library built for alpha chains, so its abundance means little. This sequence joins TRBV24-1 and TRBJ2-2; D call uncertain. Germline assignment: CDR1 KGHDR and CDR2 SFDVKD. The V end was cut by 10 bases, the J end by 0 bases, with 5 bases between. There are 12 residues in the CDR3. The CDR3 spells CATRSNTGELFF. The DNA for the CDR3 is TGTGCCACACGGTCGAACACCGGGGAGCTGTTTTTT.

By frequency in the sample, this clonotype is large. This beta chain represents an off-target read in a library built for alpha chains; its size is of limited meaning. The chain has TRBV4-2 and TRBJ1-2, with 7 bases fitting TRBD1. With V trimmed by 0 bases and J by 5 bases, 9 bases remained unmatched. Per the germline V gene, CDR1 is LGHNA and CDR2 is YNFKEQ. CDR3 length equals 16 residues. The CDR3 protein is CASSQERDRVRYGYTF. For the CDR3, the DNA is TGTGCCAGCAGCCAAGAGAGAGACAGGGTGCGTTATGGCTACACCTTC.

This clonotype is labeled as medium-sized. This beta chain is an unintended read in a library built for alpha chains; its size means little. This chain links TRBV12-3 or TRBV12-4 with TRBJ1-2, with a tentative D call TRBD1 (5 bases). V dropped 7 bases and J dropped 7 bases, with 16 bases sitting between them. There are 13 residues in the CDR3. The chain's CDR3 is CASTILRGSGYTF. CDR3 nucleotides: TGTGCCAGCACCATACTCCGGGGGTCTGGCTACACCTTC.

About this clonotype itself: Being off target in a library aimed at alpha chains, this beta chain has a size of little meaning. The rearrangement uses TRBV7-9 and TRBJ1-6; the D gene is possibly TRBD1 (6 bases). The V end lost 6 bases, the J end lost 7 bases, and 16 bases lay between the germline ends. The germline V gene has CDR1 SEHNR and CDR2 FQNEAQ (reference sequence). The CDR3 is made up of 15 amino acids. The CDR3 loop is CASRPEGVGNSPLHF. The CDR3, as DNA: TGTGCCAGCAGACCTGAGGGGGTAGGGAATTCACCCCTCCACTTT.

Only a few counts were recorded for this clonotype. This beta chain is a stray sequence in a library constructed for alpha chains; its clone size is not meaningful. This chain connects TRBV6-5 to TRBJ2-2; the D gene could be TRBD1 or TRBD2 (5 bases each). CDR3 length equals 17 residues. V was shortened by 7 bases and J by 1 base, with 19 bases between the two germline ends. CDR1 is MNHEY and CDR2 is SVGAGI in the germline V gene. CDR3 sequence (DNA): TGTGCCAGCACCTCAATGGGGGTGGCACGGAACACCGGGGAGCTGTTTTTT. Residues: CASTSMGVARNTGELFF.

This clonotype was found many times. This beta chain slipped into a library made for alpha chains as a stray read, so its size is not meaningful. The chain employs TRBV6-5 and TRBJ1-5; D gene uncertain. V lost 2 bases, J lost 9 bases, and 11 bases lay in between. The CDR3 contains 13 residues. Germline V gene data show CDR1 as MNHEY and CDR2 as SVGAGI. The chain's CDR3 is CASSYRMTWPQHF. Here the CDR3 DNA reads TGTGCCAGCAGTTACCGGATGACCTGGCCCCAGCATTTT.

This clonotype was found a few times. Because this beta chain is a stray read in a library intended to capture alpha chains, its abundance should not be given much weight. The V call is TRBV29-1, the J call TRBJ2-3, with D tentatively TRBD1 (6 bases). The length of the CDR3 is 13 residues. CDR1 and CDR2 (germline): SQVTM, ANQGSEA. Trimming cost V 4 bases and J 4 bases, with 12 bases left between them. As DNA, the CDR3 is TGCAGCGTTGGTGGGGGCAGGGCAGATACGCAGTATTTT. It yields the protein CSVGGGRADTQYF.

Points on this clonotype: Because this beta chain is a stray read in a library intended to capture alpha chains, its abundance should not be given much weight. The DNA for the CDR3 is TGTGCCATCAGTGGTGACAGGATGGCTTTCTTT. The encoded protein is CAISGDRMAFF. The V call is TRBV10-3, the J call TRBJ1-1; D perhaps matches TRBD1 (6 bases). CDR3 length equals 11 residues. CDR1 is ENHRY and CDR2 is SYGVKD in the germline V gene. The V end lost 4 bases, the J end lost 11 bases, and 11 bases lay between the germline ends.

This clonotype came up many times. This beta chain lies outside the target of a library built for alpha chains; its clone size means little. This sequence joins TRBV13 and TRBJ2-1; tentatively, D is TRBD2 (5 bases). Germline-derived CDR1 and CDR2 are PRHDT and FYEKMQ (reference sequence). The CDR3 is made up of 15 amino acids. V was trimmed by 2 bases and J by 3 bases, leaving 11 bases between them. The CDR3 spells CASSLTSGYYNEQFF. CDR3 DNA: TGTGCCAGCAGCTTAACGAGCGGATACTACAATGAGCAGTTCTTC.

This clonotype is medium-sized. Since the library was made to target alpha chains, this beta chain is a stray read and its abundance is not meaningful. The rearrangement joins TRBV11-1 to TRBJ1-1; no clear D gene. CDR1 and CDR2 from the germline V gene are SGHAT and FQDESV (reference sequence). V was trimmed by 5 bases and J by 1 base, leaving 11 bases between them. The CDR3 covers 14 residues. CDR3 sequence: CASSIGPTNTEAFF. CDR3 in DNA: TGTGCCAGCAGCATCGGGCCGACGAACACTGAAGCTTTCTTT.

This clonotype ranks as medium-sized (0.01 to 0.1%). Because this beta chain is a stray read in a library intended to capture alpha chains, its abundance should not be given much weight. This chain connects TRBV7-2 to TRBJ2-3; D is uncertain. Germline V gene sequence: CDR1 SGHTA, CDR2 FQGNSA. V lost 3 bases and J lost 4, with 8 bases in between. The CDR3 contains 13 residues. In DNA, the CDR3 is TGTGCCAGCAGCTTTGGGTCCTCAGATACGCAGTATTTT. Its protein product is CASSFGSSDTQYF.

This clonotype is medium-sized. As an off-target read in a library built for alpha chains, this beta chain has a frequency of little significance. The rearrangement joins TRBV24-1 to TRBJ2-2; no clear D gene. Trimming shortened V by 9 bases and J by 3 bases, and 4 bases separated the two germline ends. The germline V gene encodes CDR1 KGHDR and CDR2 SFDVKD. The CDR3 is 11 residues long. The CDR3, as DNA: TGTGCCACCGAAGACACCGGGGAGCTGTTTTTT. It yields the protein CATEDTGELFF.

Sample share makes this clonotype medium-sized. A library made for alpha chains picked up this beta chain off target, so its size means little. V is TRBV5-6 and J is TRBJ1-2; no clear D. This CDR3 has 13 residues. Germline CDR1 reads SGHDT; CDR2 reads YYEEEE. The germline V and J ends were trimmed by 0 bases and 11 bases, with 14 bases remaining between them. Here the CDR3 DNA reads TGTGCCAGCAGCTTGGCTTCCGGTTTCCATTACACCTTC. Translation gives CASSLASGFHYTF.